Listed below are T cell receptor beta chains from one sample, sequenced in a study of beta chain features in type 1 diabetes. Clones were sequenced by immunoSEQ multiplex PCR, and TCRdb holds only the in-frame ones, with some missing. The profile covers under 950,000 clones, with under 20% appearing a single time and around 0.02% taken by the ten largest. What was sequenced was naive CD4+ T cells from blood. Receptors were obtained from a woman aged 18 to 35 in good health. The CDR3 runs from the conserved cysteine through the conserved F or W. The D gene is left open where the match is weak. Where a row states a size, it is once, few, many or the class of an expanded clone; other rows omit it.

>NA|TRBD1|TRBV7-9|TRBJ1-2
CASSWGQPGGYTF
TGTGCCAGCAGTTGGGGACAGCCTGGTGGCTACACCTTC
>NA|TRBD2|TRBV5-1|TRBJ2-7
CASSIETSGRLGEQYF
TGCGCCAGCAGCATAGAGACTAGCGGGAGGCTGGGCGAGCAGTACTTC
>few|NA|TRBV4-2|TRBJ1-2
CASSQDFPRQEYGYTF
TGTGCCAGCAGCCAAGATTTCCCAAGACAGGAGTATGGCTACACCTTC
>NA|TRBD1|TRBV7-2|TRBJ1-1
CASRRQDRGHTEAFF
TGTGCCAGCAGACGTCAGGACAGGGGGCACACTGAAGCTTTCTTT
>few|TRBD2|TRBV6-5|TRBJ2-1
CASSPSLAGNEQFF
TGTGCCAGCAGCCCCTCTCTAGCGGGGAATGAGCAGTTCTTC
>few|NA|TRBV14|TRBJ2-1
CASSQGLIGYNEQFF
TGTGCCAGCAGCCAAGGACTAATTGGGTACAATGAGCAGTTCTTC
>NA|NA|TRBV9|TRBJ2-5
CASSPRIGETQYF
TGTGCCAGCAGCCCCCGTATAGGGGAGACCCAGTACTTC
>few|NA|TRBV5-1|TRBJ2-7
CASSFQGGGGYEQYF
TGCGCCAGCAGCTTTCAAGGAGGGGGCGGCTACGAGCAGTACTTC
>few|TRBD2|TRBV13|TRBJ2-7
CASSPSGNIYEQYF
TGTGCCAGCAGCCCTAGCGGGAACATCTACGAGCAGTACTTC
>few|NA|TRBV5-1|TRBJ2-7
CASSDRTGTYEQYF
TGCGCCAGCAGCGATCGTACAGGGACTTACGAGCAGTACTTC
>few|NA|TRBV27|TRBJ1-1
CASSGQNTEAFF
TGTGCCAGCAGTGGACAGAACACTGAAGCTTTCTTT
>NA|NA|TRBV28|TRBJ1-2
CASSDSFYGYTF
TGTGCCAGCAGCGACTCATTCTATGGCTACACCTTC
>few|TRBD2|TRBV2|TRBJ2-7
CASLRTSGGSYEQYF
TGTGCCAGCTTAAGGACTAGCGGGGGGTCCTACGAGCAGTACTTC
>few|TRBD2|TRBV25-1|TRBJ2-1
CASSESPGTTLGNEQFF
TGTGCCAGCAGTGAATCTCCCGGGACTACGCTTGGGAATGAGCAGTTCTTC
>NA|NA|TRBV13|TRBJ2-5
CASSGRRRQELKGEQETQYF
TGTGCCAGCAGTGGAAGGCGGAGACAGGAGCTCAAGGGGGAACAAGAGACCCAGTACTTC
>few|NA|TRBV5-4|TRBJ1-1
CASFAVRDTEAFF
TGTGCCAGCTTCGCGGTGAGGGACACTGAAGCTTTCTTT
>few|NA|TRBV10-3|TRBJ2-1
CAISATSNEQFF
TGTGCCATCAGTGCGACTAGTAATGAGCAGTTCTTC
>NA|NA|TRBV9|TRBJ2-1
CASSSTGLLYNEQFF
TGTGCCAGCAGTTCAACAGGGCTACTCTACAATGAGCAGTTCTTC
>NA|NA|TRBV19|TRBJ1-1
CASRRTPTNTEAFF
TGTGCCAGTAGAAGGACACCTACGAACACTGAAGCTTTCTTT
>few|NA|TRBV18|TRBJ1-2
CASSPRTADGYTF
TGTGCCAGCTCACCAAGGACAGCTGATGGCTACACCTTC
>few|NA|TRBV28|TRBJ1-1
CASSLLSGFEAFF
TGTGCCAGCAGTTTACTCTCAGGATTTGAAGCTTTCTTT
>few|TRBD2|TRBV7-2|TRBJ2-1
CATSTSGVREQFF
TGTGCCACCTCGACTAGCGGGGTTCGCGAGCAGTTCTTC
>few|TRBD2|TRBV10-3|TRBJ2-7
CASSPGTSSYEQYF
TGTGCCAGCAGCCCCGGGACTAGCAGCTACGAGCAGTACTTC
>few|TRBD2|TRBV7-2|TRBJ2-5
CASSYGLAGGEETQYF
TGTGCCAGCAGCTACGGACTAGCGGGAGGGGAGGAGACCCAGTACTTC
>NA|TRBD2|TRBV18|TRBJ2-1
CASSRTSGPYNEQFF
TGTGCCAGCTCACGGACTAGCGGGCCCTACAATGAGCAGTTCTTC
>few|NA|TRBV5-1|TRBJ2-3
CASSFAQFDTQYF
TGCGCCAGCAGCTTCGCGCAGTTCGATACGCAGTATTTT
>NA|TRBD1|TRBV9|TRBJ2-3
CASSPRRQGVTDTQYF
TGTGCCAGCAGCCCCAGACGACAGGGGGTCACAGATACGCAGTATTTT
>few|NA|TRBV7-2|TRBJ2-5
CASSGGWGKTQYF
TGTGCCAGCAGCGGAGGGTGGGGAAAGACCCAGTACTTC
>few|NA|TRBV7-2|TRBJ2-1
CASSSVNIPEQFF
TGTGCCAGCAGCTCCGTAAATATCCCCGAGCAGTTCTTC
>NA|NA|TRBV15|TRBJ1-1
CATIGRGNTEAFF
TGTGCCACCATCGGGAGGGGGAACACTGAAGCTTTCTTT
>NA|NA|TRBV15|TRBJ1-1
CATSRVLWGVEAFF
TGTGCCACCAGCAGAGTCCTTTGGGGGGTTGAAGCTTTCTTT
>few|TRBD1|TRBV6-1|TRBJ2-2
CASHRGLDTGELFF
TGTGCCAGCCACAGGGGGCTCGACACCGGGGAGCTGTTTTTT
>NA|NA|TRBV10-3|TRBJ1-1
CAINPTGVNTEAFF
TGTGCCATCAACCCGACGGGGGTTAACACTGAAGCTTTCTTT
>few|NA|TRBV6-5|TRBJ2-1
CASRKDGYNEQFF
TGTGCCAGCAGGAAGGATGGCTACAATGAGCAGTTCTTC
>NA|TRBD1|TRBV10-3|TRBJ1-1
CAISPGQGAPEAFF
TGTGCCATCAGTCCAGGACAGGGGGCCCCTGAAGCTTTCTTT
>NA|NA|TRBV7-2|TRBJ2-7
CASSWRTESGVGEQYF
TGTGCCAGCAGCTGGCGGACAGAGTCCGGGGTTGGCGAGCAGTACTTC
>NA|NA|TRBV5-1|TRBJ1-2
CASSRTPDNYGYTF
TGCGCCAGCAGCCGGACACCAGATAACTATGGCTACACCTTC
>NA|NA|TRBV7-9|TRBJ2-7
CASSSRVTEQYF
TGTGCCAGCAGTTCAAGGGTGACCGAGCAGTACTTC
>NA|NA|TRBV21-1|TRBJ1-5
CASSTRTGINQPQHF
TGTGCCAGCAGCACCCGGACAGGCATCAATCAGCCCCAGCATTTT
>few|TRBD1|TRBV7-2|TRBJ2-7
CASTRDRVDYEQYF
TGTGCCAGCACCCGGGACAGGGTAGACTACGAGCAGTACTTC
>NA|NA|TRBV6-6|TRBJ1-4
CASSYESEKLFF
TGTGCCAGCAGTTACGAAAGTGAAAAACTGTTTTTT
>few|NA|TRBV2|TRBJ2-2
CASRSRKENTGELFF
TGTGCCAGCAGATCCAGAAAAGAGAACACCGGGGAGCTGTTTTTT
>NA|NA|TRBV7-2|TRBJ1-1
CASSFQGVSTEAFF
TGTGCCAGCAGCTTCCAGGGAGTGAGCACTGAAGCTTTCTTT
>NA|NA|TRBV30|TRBJ2-7
CAWGFSASFGPGDEQYF
TGTGCCTGGGGGTTCTCAGCGTCCTTTGGGCCCGGGGACGAGCAGTACTTC
>few|TRBD2|TRBV7-6|TRBJ2-6
CASSARPGLAGGGSGANVLTF
TGTGCCAGCAGCGCGCGGCCGGGACTAGCGGGAGGAGGCTCTGGGGCCAACGTCCTGACTTTC
>NA|TRBD1|TRBV4-2|TRBJ1-2
CASSQDLGKGTGNGYTF
TGTGCCAGCAGCCAAGATCTTGGGAAGGGGACAGGGAATGGCTACACCTTC
>NA|NA|TRBV13|TRBJ2-1
CASSTTRVANEQFF
TGTGCCAGCAGTACCACTAGGGTGGCAAATGAGCAGTTCTTC
>NA|NA|TRBV18|TRBJ1-2
CASSILAGEDGYTF
TGTGCCAGCTCAATCCTGGCAGGGGAGGATGGCTACACCTTC